This T cell receptor (beta chain) derives from a study of PD-1 blockade in classical Hodgkin lymphoma. Study-wide results and caveats: It was among complete responders that baseline diversity resembled that of newly diagnosed patients. CD4+ but not CD8+ TCR diversity rose significantly by C4D1.

Time point given: cycle 4 day 1 (C4D1), after 6 weeks of nivolumab. After autologous stem cell transplantation all patients relapsed, and prior brentuximab vedotin exposure differed between cohorts. This table comes from immunoSEQ multiplex PCR, and its TCRdb copy is limited to in-frame clones, with some not included. The sample shows about 44,000 clones, 55% to 80% of them seen only once. Trimming stripped 1 base from V and 2 bases from J, with 12 bases between. Germline values: CDR1 SGHTA, CDR2 FQGNSA. The CDR3 covers 16 residues. This clone has only a few counts. Its antigen is currently unknown. The TCR originated in a human donor with classical Hodgkin lymphoma. The J gene is TRBJ1-5, the V gene TRBV7-2; D is perhaps TRBD1 (6 bases). Sequenced material: peripheral blood mononuclear cells (PBMCs), taken before the fourth cycle of nivolumab. CDR3: CASSLVGRGGNQPQHF. The CDR3 nucleotides read TGTGCCAGCAGCTTAGTGGGCAGGGGTGGCAATCAGCCCCAGCATTTT.